What follows describes a single TCR beta chain. The data were produced by immunoSEQ multiplex PCR, yet TCRdb's version contains in-frame clones alone and is incomplete. Among 200,000 to 300,000 clones listed, around 87% were seen once. CDR3 size: 15 residues. V was pared by 4 bases and J by 9 bases, with 20 bases between. The V gene's germline CDR1 is SGHKS and CDR2 YYEKEE (reference sequence). This sample was taken from a study of blood T cell repertoires in COVID-19. Sequencing input: peripheral blood. The chain is built from TRBV5-5 and TRBJ1-5; D possibly corresponds to TRBD1 (5 bases). The clonotype was recovered from a woman in her thirties or forties who had recovered from COVID-19. DNA for the CDR3: TGTGCCAGCAGCGGGAGCCCTGGCCGGGGGAGGCCCCAGCATTTT. It codes for CASSGSPGRGRPQHF.